The 17 T cell receptor beta chains presented below share a single source sample, sequenced in a study of cytomegalovirus exposure and HLA in healthy donors. PCR was performed using 60 Vbeta and 13 Jbeta primers. Clones were sequenced by immunoSEQ multiplex PCR, and TCRdb holds only the in-frame ones, with some missing. Of roughly 120,000 clones in the sample, over 8.5% were seen once. The sequenced sample consisted of PBMCs. All receptors derive from a woman aged 40 to 55 in good health and CMV-seropositive.

This chain links TRBV5-1 with TRBJ2-3; 9 nucleotides match TRBD1. The CDR3 loop spans 15 amino acids. Trimming took 4 bases from V and 2 from J; bases not matched to a gene: 5. Germline-derived CDR1 and CDR2 are SGHRS and YFSETQ. DNA of the CDR3: TGCGCCAGCAGCGCAGGACAGGGGACCACAGATACGCAGTATTTT. It translates to CASSAGQGTTDTQYF.

This clone was observed a few times. V usage is TRBV7-9 and J usage is TRBJ2-3; possibly TRBD2 for D (5 bases). This CDR3 comprises 16 residues. V lost 5 bases and J lost 0, with 15 bases in between. Germline V gives CDR1 SEHNR, CDR2 FQNEAQ (reference sequence). Here the CDR3 DNA reads TGTGCCAGCAGCCCCGAGGTGGACTTGAGCACAGATACGCAGTATTTT. Translated: CASSPEVDLSTDTQYF.

This clone was seen only a few times. Other DNA sequences in the sample encode the same CDR3. The V and J genes are TRBV19 and TRBJ1-1; no reliable D call. Trimming left V 3 bases short and J 4 bases short, with 12 bases between. The CDR3 is made up of 14 amino acids. Germline loops: CDR1 LNHDA, CDR2 SQIVND (reference sequence). The CDR3 loop is CASSIGGLGTEAFF. CDR3 nucleotide sequence: TGTGCCAGTAGTATTGGAGGGCTGGGCACTGAAGCTTTCTTT.

This clone has more than one count but fewer than ten. The V gene is TRBV10-1, the J gene TRBJ2-5, with a tentative D call TRBD2 (5 bases). Germline V gives CDR1 WNHNN, CDR2 SYGVQD (reference sequence). With 3 bases removed from V and 5 bases from J, the gap between germline ends came to 10 bases. The CDR3 spans 13 residues. The CDR3 spells CASSEGGTETQYF. The CDR3 DNA is TGCGCCAGCAGTGAAGGAGGTACCGAGACCCAGTACTTC.

This chain connects TRBV28 to TRBJ1-1; D is perhaps TRBD1 (5 bases). Germline CDR1 is MDHEN and CDR2 is SYDVKM. Deletions cut 7 bases from V and 4 bases from J, with 19 bases between. The CDR3 loop spans 15 amino acids. CDR3 nucleotides: TGTGCCAGCATCCCGGGGGAAGGGTTTCCCACTGAAGCTTTCTTT. Its translation is CASIPGEGFPTEAFF.

This clone showed up just a few times. The chain has TRBV18 and TRBJ1-1; TRBD1 agrees at 7 bases. Germline V gives CDR1 KGHSH, CDR2 LQKENI. This CDR3 has 12 residues. V lost 4 bases to trimming and J lost 13 bases; unmatched junction nucleotides: 9. CDR3 residues: CASSHRQGDDFF. DNA for the CDR3: TGTGCCAGCTCACATAGACAGGGTGATGATTTCTTT.

This clone was found a few times. This chain uses TRBV18 with TRBJ1-2; no definite D call. Germline V lookup: CDR1 KGHSH, CDR2 LQKENI. Trimming removed 2 bases at V and 3 bases at J, with 10 bases between. This CDR3 comprises 14 residues. CDR3 sequence: CASSPVLVDYGYTF. The CDR3 DNA reads TGTGCCAGCTCACCAGTCCTGGTAGACTATGGCTACACCTTC.

This clone occurred a few times. The V call is TRBV11-2, the J call TRBJ2-3, with TRBD2 matching over 7 bases. The CDR3 is made up of 17 amino acids. Germline-derived CDR1 and CDR2 are SGHAT and FQNNGV. The V and J ends lost 5 bases and 0 bases, in that order; junction bases with no gene match: 11. In nucleotides, the CDR3 is TGTGCCAGCAGCCCTGGGACTAATCCAACTAGCACAGATACGCAGTATTTT. This gives the protein CASSPGTNPTSTDTQYF.

V gene TRBV9 combines with J gene TRBJ2-3, with TRBD2 identical over 12 bases. J was trimmed by 0 bases and V by 3 bases; bases with no gene match: 8. Germline V gene lookup returns CDR1 SGDLS and CDR2 YYNGEE. The CDR3 consists of 18 residues. Here the CDR3 reads CASSATSGGFLSTDTQYF. CDR3 DNA: TGTGCCAGCAGCGCCACTAGCGGGGGGTTCCTGAGCACAGATACGCAGTATTTT.

The chain is built from TRBV25-1 and TRBJ1-1, with 7 bases matching TRBD1. With 5 bases clipped from V and 0 bases from J, the junction kept 6 bases outside the gene matches. This CDR3 spans 15 amino acids. Germline lookup yields CDR1 MGHDK and CDR2 SYGVNS. The CDR3 DNA follows: TGTGCCAGCAGTCCTACGACAGGGATGAACACTGAAGCTTTCTTT. Translated: CASSPTTGMNTEAFF.

This clone has more than one count but fewer than ten. The chain uses TRBV27 and TRBJ2-1, with TRBD2 identical over 9 bases. J was trimmed by 4 bases and V by 5 bases; bases with no gene match: 12. CDR1 and CDR2 (germline): MNHEY, SMNVEV (reference sequence). The CDR3 runs to 17 residues. The CDR3 spells CASSIRAGGPKYNEQFF. The CDR3 nucleotides read TGTGCCAGCAGTATTAGGGCGGGGGGGCCGAAATACAATGAGCAGTTCTTC.

In its sample, this clone was seen a few times. The rearrangement links TRBV7-6 to TRBJ2-3; 9 bases map to TRBD2. The V gene's germline CDR1 is SGHVS and CDR2 FNYEAQ. There are 17 residues in the CDR3. Unmatched junction bases numbered 13, after V lost 5 bases and J lost 4 bases. The DNA of the CDR3 is TGTGCCAGCAGCCAAGGGACTAGCCTTTATTTCCCAGATACGCAGTATTTT. Translation: CASSQGTSLYFPDTQYF.

CDR3: CASSEEAGGLMDTGELFF. The CDR3 bases are TGCGCCAGCAGTGAGGAAGCGGGGGGGCTCATGGACACCGGGGAGCTGTTTTTT. The genes are TRBV10-1 and TRBJ2-2; 10 bases are a match to TRBD2. There are 18 residues in the CDR3. The germline CDR1 and CDR2 sequences are WNHNN and SYGVQD (reference sequence). V shed 2 bases, J shed 3 bases, and the junction held 9 bases outside the gene matches.

This clone showed up just a few times. Other DNA sequences in this sample translate to the same CDR3. The rearrangement uses TRBV2 and TRBJ1-5; D remains unclear. Trimming pared 0 bases from V and 4 bases from J, leaving 7 bases between. This CDR3 region has 14 residues. Germline lookup yields CDR1 SNHLY and CDR2 FYNNEI. CDR3 region: CASSEAAGNQPQHF. The CDR3 region has the DNA TGTGCCAGCAGTGAAGCGGCGGGTAATCAGCCCCAGCATTTT. The variable domain in full, with the rest retrieved from reference TRBV2 and TRBJ1-5, is EPEVTQTPSHQVTQMGQEVILRCVPISNHLYFYWYRQILGQKVEFLVSFYNNEISEKSEIFDDQFSVERPDGSNFTLKIRSTKLEDSAMYFCASSEAAGNQPQHFGDGTRLSIL.

The table lists this clone with a few counts. CDR3 protein: CASSNLGQGNYGYTF. The CDR3 nucleotides read TGTGCCAGCAGCAACCTCGGCCAGGGGAACTATGGCTACACCTTC. V gene TRBV5-6 combines with J gene TRBJ1-2; D might be TRBD1 (6 bases). The length of the CDR3 is 15 residues. The V gene lost 4 bases and the J gene lost 2 bases, with 15 bases spanning the gap. CDR1 and CDR2 from the germline V gene are SGHDT and YYEEEE. Full variable domain (outside the CDR3, taken from reference TRBV5-6 and TRBJ1-2): DAGVTQSPTHLIKTRGQQVTLRCSPKSGHDTVSWYQQALGQGPQFIFQYYEEEERQRGNFPDRFSGHQFPNYSSELNVNALLLGDSALYLCASSNLGQGNYGYTFGSGTRLTVV.

The chain couples TRBV6-5 to TRBJ2-7; 10 bases agree with TRBD1. V was clipped by 2 bases and J by 3 bases; unmatched bases: 4. This CDR3 spans 15 amino acids. Germline assignment: CDR1 MNHEY and CDR2 SVGAGI. The CDR3 sequence is CASSYAGTGVYEQYF. The CDR3 nucleotides read TGTGCCAGCAGTTACGCCGGGACAGGGGTCTACGAGCAGTACTTC.

The chain is built from TRBV5-5 and TRBJ1-1; TRBD1 might be the D (5 bases). CDR1 SGHKS and CDR2 YYEKEE come from the germline V gene (reference sequence). This CDR3 has 11 amino acids. Trimming shortened V by 4 bases and J by 6 bases, and 7 bases separated the two germline ends. CDR3 sequence: CASSGAAEAFF. The DNA for the CDR3 is TGTGCCAGCAGCGGGGCCGCTGAAGCTTTCTTT.